This TCR beta chain came from a study of CXCR3-negative and CXCR3-positive naive CD8 T cells. Preparation of TRB cDNA libraries relied on 5' RACE carrying UMI labels. With the 5' RACE reads reprocessed, TCRdb shows one record per CDR3 protein and no DNA. In total, the table holds under 70,000 distinct CDR3 sequences. The CDR3 has 15 amino acids. Germline CDR1 is SEHNR and CDR2 is FQNEAQ (reference sequence). This sequence joins TRBV7-9 and TRBJ1-5. The source material was memory CD8+ T cells from blood. This receptor was obtained from a human donor in good health. Some clones in this sample may be carry-over from other donors' samples. This CDR3 reads CASSSTAGREQPQHF. The full variable domain, its missing parts supplied by reference TRBV7-9 and TRBJ1-5, is DTGVSQNPRHKITKRGQNVTFRCDPISEHNRLYWYRQTLGQGPEFLTYFQNEAQLEKSRLLSDRFSAERPKGSFSTLEIQRTEQGDSAMYLCASSSTAGREQPQHFGDGTRLSIL.